This TCR beta chain was observed in a study of blood T cell repertoires in COVID-19 (dated by TCRdb to about 2020). Study-wide context: Samples covering the acute and convalescent phases of COVID-19 were provided by collaborators in the United States, Italy and Spain. The samples were drawn from the first 160 participants of the ongoing ImmuneRACE study and from some 1,300 subjects provided by 6 global collaborators. The repertoires were released in a freely available public database intended as a resource for research on the immune response to SARS-CoV-2. Where HLA class I and class II types were available, the types were taken from metadata supplied by the sample provider, not from assay-based typing. Subjects who had been exposed to COVID-19, were actively infected with it, or had recovered from it provided the deeply sampled blood TCRbeta repertoires that made up the dataset. The prospective study material was composed of cDNA or gDNA derived from T cells, B-cell-depleted T cells, or PBMCs. Sample metadata almost always included a de-identified subject ID, COVID-19 status, age in years and sex. What the authors observed across the whole study: The amount of clinical and demographic metadata varied by source and participant and was provided uncurated.

This clone was observed once. Its binding antigen is unknown. No per-base quality is available; no much larger clone lies one base away. Its CDR3 holds 16 amino acids, cysteine through phenylalanine. Solely the CDR3 DNA is kept, with 48 bases framed from the first base. V and J lose 2 bases and 2 bases, and a span of 15 bases separates them. From a lookup of the germline V gene, CDR1 and CDR2 are MNHEY and SVGEGT. Each collaborating institution followed its own protocols to collect whole blood in K2EDTA tubes. For TCRbeta analysis, collaborators shipped samples in one of three forms: frozen whole blood, isolated PBMCs, or DNA extracted from either of those sample types. TCRbeta CDR3 regions were amplified from genomic DNA by means of the immunoSEQ Assay, a bias-controlled multiplex PCR. The authors' pipeline ran thus. Within the assay, amplification of reference gene primers was used to estimate how many nucleated cells each sample contained. To quantify the absolute abundance of each unique TCRbeta CDR3 rearrangement, sequence reads were collapsed and filtered. Productive Simpson clonality was computed per sample as the square root of Simpson's diversity index over productive rearrangements. TCRdb carries this immuneACCESS record with in-frame sequences only. Its versions omit some clonotypes, under half of them owing to an unresolved V gene in the studies checked, with the rest unexplained. Clone size and the V and J calls come from that table; the DNA yielded D and trimming. In all, the sample holds 70,000 to 95,000 clones, and nearly 95% of those were seen once. The ten largest clones capture approximately 4.2% of the sample.

The chain is assembled from TRBV6-2 or TRBV6-3 and TRBJ1-1; tentative D gene TRBD1, with 5 bases matching. This TCR came from a human donor with active COVID-19. The donor label of this sample is uncertain. Sequencing was done on a sample of peripheral blood. The DNA is as follows: TGTGCCAGCAGTTACCCTACAGCGACAGTTAACACTGAAGCTTTCTTT. Protein translation: CASSYPTATVNTEAFF.